This T cell receptor beta chain was identified in a study of CD8 T cells in Susac syndrome (dated by TCRdb to the late 2010s). In the study overall: Repertoire sequencing was used to test whether CD8+ T cell activation and differentiation in Susac syndrome was antigen driven. Clonality of the CD8+ T cell repertoire was compared between over ten healthy donors, about 14 Susac syndrome patients and about 15 multiple sclerosis patients.

From cysteine to phenylalanine, the CDR3 is 15 amino acids long. Only CDR3 DNA is held: 45 bases, read in frame from base 1. The CDR1 and CDR2 encoded by the germline V gene are MNHNS and SASEGT. V is pared back by 5 bases and J by 2 bases, with 16 bases lying between the germline termini. The paper's findings and limits, for the study overall: The number of individuals in the TCR sequencing and HLA analysis was recognized as being relatively small.

RNA was extracted with the RNeasy kit and roughly 0.5 to 1 ug was reverse transcribed using random hexamers. The immunoSEQ multiplex PCR assay, which covers 54 Vbeta and 13 Jbeta segments, was used to amplify TCR beta CDR3 regions. PCR amplification bias was corrected by using a synthetic template baseline for primer optimization and computational correction. The paper's data handling went like this. Reads were annotated to V, D and J genes according to IMGT and were analyzed with immunoSEQ Analyzer, with only productive sequences retained. Clonality was computed as one minus Shannon entropy normalized by log2 of the number of productive unique sequences. For each patient and control, public and private clones were evaluated within the 100 most prevalent clones. Susac-specific clones were defined as absent from healthy and MS cohorts, roughly 1,100 published viral clones and other ImmuneACCESS disease sequences. The public reads were reanalyzed by TCRdb: fastp trimming at Q25, MiXCR alignment, in-frame beta chains only. Under each unique CDR3 protein, matching rows form one entry showing the most common genes and DNA. The V and J calls were not made by the authors but by TCRdb's processing. The table for this sample lists 250,000 to 300,000 distinct CDR3 sequences; 70% to 90% of them were counted only once. Together, the top ten hold about 0.11% of the sample.

Peripheral blood CD8+ and CD4+ T cells from healthy donors, Susac syndrome patients and multiple sclerosis patients were profiled by high-throughput TCR beta sequencing. The multiple sclerosis controls were treatment-naive patients who had stable or active relapsing-remitting disease and met the revised McDonald criteria. Bulk CD8+ and CD4+ T cells were purified by magnetic negative isolation, whereas CD8+ TEMRA cells were enriched by FACS. Blood was collected in EDTA tubes and processed within 24 hours, with PBMCs isolated through density gradient centrifugation. PBMCs destined for TCR sequencing were cryopreserved in liquid nitrogen and later thawed in a 37 °C water bath. Purity of sorted or isolated CD4+, CD8+ and CD8+ TEMRA cells was at least 90%. As to this clonotype: What this receptor recognizes is not known. No clone much larger than this one lies a single base away; base qualities are absent.

The source of this sequence is a human donor with multiple sclerosis. The rearranged chain carries TRBV6-1 and TRBJ2-7; the D element could tentatively be TRBD1 or TRBD2, as 5 bases agree for each. The sequenced material came from CD8+ T cells from PBMCs. The CDR3 corresponds to CASSPGTEHPYEQYF. At the DNA level, the sequence is TGTGCCAGCAGTCCAGGGACGGAACATCCCTACGAGCAGTACTTC.